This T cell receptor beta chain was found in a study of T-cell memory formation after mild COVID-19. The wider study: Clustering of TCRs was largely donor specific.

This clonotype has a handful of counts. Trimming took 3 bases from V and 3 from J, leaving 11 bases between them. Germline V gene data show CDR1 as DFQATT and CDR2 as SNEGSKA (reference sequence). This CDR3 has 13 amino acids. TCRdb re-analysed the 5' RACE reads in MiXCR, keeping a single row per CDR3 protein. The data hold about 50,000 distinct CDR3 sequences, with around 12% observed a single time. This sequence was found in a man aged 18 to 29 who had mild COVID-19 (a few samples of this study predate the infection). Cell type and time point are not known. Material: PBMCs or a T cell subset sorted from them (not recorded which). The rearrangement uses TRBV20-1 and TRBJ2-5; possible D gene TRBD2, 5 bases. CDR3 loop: CSASSRAEETQYF. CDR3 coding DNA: TGCAGTGCTAGCTCTCGAGCGGAAGAGACCCAGTACTTC.